This TCR beta chain is from a study of Ad26.COV2.S vaccination and SARS-CoV-2 variants. Study as a whole: Into the muscle, Ad26.COV2.S was dosed once or twice, 56 days apart.

Note on this clone: The antigen is unknown.

The CDR3 is 14 residues long. The germline gives CDR1 MDHEN, CDR2 SYDVKM. V lost 5 bases and J 3 bases, leaving 11 bases between the germline ends. Overall study results and limits: Non-spike TCR breadth was similar in vaccine and placebo recipients.

The data were produced by immunoSEQ multiplex PCR, yet TCRdb's version contains in-frame clones alone and is incomplete. The data contain 200,000 to 250,000 clones, 88% of them singletons. This sample's treatment: around 19 received Ad26.COV2.S at low or high dose, single or two shots; roughly 5 received placebo; per-sample allocation not given. The samples were gathered on day 63 after the first injection of vaccine or placebo. The chain couples TRBV28 to TRBJ1-5; D is possibly TRBD1 (6 bases). The sample here was peripheral blood, taken in a trial of Ad26.COV2.S vaccine versus placebo. This receptor was obtained from a person aged 18-65 years who received the Ad26.COV2.S COVID-19 vaccine or a placebo. CDR3 bases: TGTGCCAGCAGTGTAGGGGGGAACAATCAGCCCCAGCATTTT. It yields the protein CASSVGGNNQPQHF.